This T cell receptor (beta chain) emerged from a study of human thymus T cells. Clones were read by immunoSEQ multiplex PCR, and TCRdb kept only the in-frame ones, dropping some. The profile shows around 45,000 clones, around 95% of them singletons. This CDR3 spans 15 amino acids. Germline V gene sequence: CDR1 MDHEN, CDR2 SYDVKM. V trimming: 6 bases; J trimming: 6 bases; junction bases outside the gene matches: 12. The chain couples TRBV28 to TRBJ2-3; 7 nucleotides match TRBD2. Source material: blood. This TCR was recovered from a girl under two years old with a congenital heart defect but otherwise immunologically healthy. CDR3 sequence: CASSSQWREIDTQYF. The CDR3 nucleotides read TGTGCCAGCAGCTCCCAGTGGCGGGAGATTGATACGCAGTATTTT. Combining the CDR3 with reference TRBV28 and TRBJ2-3 gives the whole variable domain DVKVTQSSRYLVKRTGEKVFLECVQDMDHENMFWYRQDPGLGLRLIYFSYDVKMKEKGDIPEGYSVSREKKERFSLILESASTNQTSMYLCASSSQWREIDTQYFGPGTRLTVL.